This entry lists 3 T cell receptor beta chains sequenced from one sample in a study of kidney transplant recipient with SARS-CoV-2 infection (dated by TCRdb to the early 2020s). Per the publication, the time point label means: pre-pandemic baseline sample and day 111 after first positive SARS-CoV-2 test. Sequencer: Illumina MiSeq. The public reads were quality trimmed at Q25 with fastp and then assembled into clones with MiXCR by TCRdb, keeping productive beta chains. Under each unique CDR3 protein, matching rows form one entry showing the most common genes and DNA. For this sample the table gives fewer than 250,000 distinct CDR3 sequences, of which around 26% were detected only once. The top ten clones comprise less than 8.5% of the sample. The material was a blood sample, obtained at baseline and on day 111 from a kidney transplant recipient. These TCRs come from a male patient aged 25 to 39 who had COVID-19 and was a kidney transplant recipient. After a transplant, some T cells may have been passed on by the graft donor.

At least ten counts were recorded for this clonotype. The chain recombines TRBV7-9 with TRBJ1-2, with D uncertain. V was trimmed by 0 bases and J by 7 bases, leaving 12 bases between them. Germline lookup yields CDR1 SEHNR and CDR2 FQNEAQ (reference sequence). The CDR3 has 14 amino acids. The CDR3 sequence is CASSLAKEGIGYTF. The CDR3 DNA reads as TGTGCCAGCAGCTTAGCGAAAGAGGGCATTGGCTACACCTTC.

There are many counts of this clonotype. The chain joins TRBV7-9 to TRBJ1-2, with a possible D match to TRBD1 (5 bases). Trimming left V 5 bases short and J 4 bases short, with 17 bases between. The CDR3 runs to 15 residues. CDR1 is SEHNR and CDR2 is FQNEAQ in the germline V gene (reference sequence). The CDR3 protein is CASSPLTEGFYGYTF. The CDR3 DNA is TGTGCCAGCAGCCCACTGACAGAGGGCTTCTATGGCTACACCTTC.

The V call is TRBV12-5, the J call TRBJ2-6; D possibly corresponds to TRBD1 (6 bases). The germline gives CDR1 LGHNT, CDR2 FRNRAP. Trimming stripped 4 bases from V and 3 bases from J, with 16 bases between. The length of the CDR3 is 17 residues. Here the CDR3 DNA reads TGTGCTAGTGGTTCGGTACTTGGGGGCGTTGGGGCCAACGTCCTGACTTTC. Protein: CASGSVLGGVGANVLTF.